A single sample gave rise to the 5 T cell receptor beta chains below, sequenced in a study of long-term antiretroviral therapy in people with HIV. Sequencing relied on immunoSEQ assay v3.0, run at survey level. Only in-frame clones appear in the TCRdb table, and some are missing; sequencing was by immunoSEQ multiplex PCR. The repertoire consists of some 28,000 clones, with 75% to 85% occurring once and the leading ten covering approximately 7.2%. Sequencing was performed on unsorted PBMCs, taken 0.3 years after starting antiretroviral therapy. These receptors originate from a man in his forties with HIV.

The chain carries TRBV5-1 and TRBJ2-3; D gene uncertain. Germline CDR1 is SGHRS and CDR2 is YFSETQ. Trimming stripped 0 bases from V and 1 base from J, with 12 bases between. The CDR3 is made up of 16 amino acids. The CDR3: CASSLASLSGTDTQYF. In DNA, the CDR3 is TGCGCCAGCAGCTTGGCCTCTTTAAGTGGCACAGATACGCAGTATTTT.

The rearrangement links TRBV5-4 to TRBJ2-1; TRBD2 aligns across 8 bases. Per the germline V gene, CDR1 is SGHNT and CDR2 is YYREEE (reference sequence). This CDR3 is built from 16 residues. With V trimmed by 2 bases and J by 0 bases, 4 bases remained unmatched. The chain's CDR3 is CASSLGGGSSYNEQFF. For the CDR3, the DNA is TGTGCCAGCAGCTTAGGCGGGGGGAGCTCCTACAATGAGCAGTTCTTC.

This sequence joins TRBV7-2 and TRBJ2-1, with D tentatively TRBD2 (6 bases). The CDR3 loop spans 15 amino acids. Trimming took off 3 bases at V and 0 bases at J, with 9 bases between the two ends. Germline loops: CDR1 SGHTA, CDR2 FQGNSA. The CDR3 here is CASSFPGGSYNEQFF. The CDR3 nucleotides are TGTGCCAGCAGCTTTCCCGGGGGCTCCTACAATGAGCAGTTCTTC. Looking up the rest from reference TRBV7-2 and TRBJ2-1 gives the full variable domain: GAGVSQSPSNKVTEKGKDVELRCDPISGHTALYWYRQSLGQGLEFLIYFQGNSAPDKSGLPSDRFSAERTGGSVSTLTIQRTQQEDSAVYLCASSFPGGSYNEQFFGPGTRLTVL.

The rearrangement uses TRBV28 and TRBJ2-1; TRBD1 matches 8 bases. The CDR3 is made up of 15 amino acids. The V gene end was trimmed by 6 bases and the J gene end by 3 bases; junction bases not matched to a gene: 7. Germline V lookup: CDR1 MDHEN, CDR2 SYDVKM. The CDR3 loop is CASSRDRGVYNEQFF. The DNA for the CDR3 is TGTGCCAGCAGCCGCGACAGGGGTGTCTACAATGAGCAGTTCTTC. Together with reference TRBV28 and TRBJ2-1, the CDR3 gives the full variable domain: DVKVTQSSRYLVKRTGEKVFLECVQDMDHENMFWYRQDPGLGLRLIYFSYDVKMKEKGDIPEGYSVSREKKERFSLILESASTNQTSMYLCASSRDRGVYNEQFFGPGTRLTVL.

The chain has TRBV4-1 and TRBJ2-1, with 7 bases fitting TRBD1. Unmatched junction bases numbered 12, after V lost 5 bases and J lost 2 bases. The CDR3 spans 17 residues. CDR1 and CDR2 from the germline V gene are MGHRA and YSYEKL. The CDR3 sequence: CASSFQTSGGTYNEQFF. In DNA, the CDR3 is TGCGCCAGCAGCTTTCAAACGTCAGGGGGTACCTACAATGAGCAGTTCTTC.